Below are 28 T cell receptor beta chains sequenced from a single sample in a study of T-cell reconstitution after alpha-beta-depleted transplantation in children. The authors prepared the TCRbeta library with unique molecular identifiers. TCRdb called the PCR reads again in MiXCR, with one record for every CDR3 protein. The sample has some 200,000 distinct CDR3 sequences; 9% to 10% are singletons. The material sequenced was PBMCs from the stem cell graft donor, taken from the stem cell graft. All receptors derive from a human donor who donated a stem cell graft to a child with SCID.

In this sample, this clonotype turned up many times. V and J are TRBV20-1 and TRBJ1-4, with 7 bases lining up with TRBD1. V lost 6 bases, J lost 7 bases, and 11 bases stayed unmatched. Per germline, CDR1 DFQATT and CDR2 SNEGSKA (reference sequence). This CDR3 has 14 amino acids. In nucleotides, the CDR3 is TGCAGTGCCTGGGGTGACAGGGCAGGTGAAAAACTGTTTTTT. It translates to CSAWGDRAGEKLFF.

At least ten counts were recorded for this clonotype. CDR3 in DNA: TGTGCCAGCAGCTTAGCGGGACAAACCTACGAGCAGTACTTC. Protein: CASSLAGQTYEQYF. The rearrangement uses TRBV7-2 and TRBJ2-7; D possibly corresponds to TRBD1 (6 bases). V dropped 0 bases and J dropped 2 bases, with 8 bases sitting between them. Germline V gene data show CDR1 as SGHTA and CDR2 as FQGNSA. This CDR3 is built from 14 residues.

This clonotype was observed many times. The chain combines TRBV5-1 with TRBJ2-7; the D gene is possibly TRBD1 (5 bases). From germline, CDR1 is SGHRS and CDR2 YFSETQ. CDR3 length equals 13 residues. The ends were cut back, 0 bases at V and 6 bases at J, with 10 bases in the middle. CDR3 sequence (DNA): TGCGCCAGCAGCTTGGAAGGGGCCCCCGAGCAGTACTTC. This gives the protein CASSLEGAPEQYF.

This clonotype was counted at least ten times. The chain employs TRBV20-1 and TRBJ1-5; D possibly corresponds to TRBD1 (5 bases). Germline CDR1 and CDR2: DFQATT and SNEGSKA (reference sequence). V was shortened by 4 bases and J by 7 bases, with 17 bases between the two germline ends. The CDR3 is 14 amino acids. The CDR3 here is CSAMSWDGLQPQHF. The CDR3 nucleotides read TGCAGTGCTATGAGTTGGGACGGACTGCAGCCCCAGCATTTT.

This clonotype appeared many times. The chain employs TRBV5-1 and TRBJ2-7; D is possibly TRBD1 (7 bases). CDR3 length equals 14 residues. Germline V gene lookup returns CDR1 SGHRS and CDR2 YFSETQ. The V and J ends lost 4 bases and 1 base respectively, with 12 bases between them. CDR3 nucleotides: TGCGCCAGCAGCATTCAGGGGGGATCCTACGAGCAGTACTTC. Residues: CASSIQGGSYEQYF.

This clonotype was seen repeatedly, ten times or more. The CDR3 spells CASSLAPFGRISTGELFF. The CDR3 DNA reads TGCGCCAGCAGCTTGGCCCCCTTCGGGAGAATAAGCACCGGGGAGCTGTTTTTT. The chain couples TRBV5-1 to TRBJ2-2, with D perhaps matching TRBD2 (6 bases). The germline V gene encodes CDR1 SGHRS and CDR2 YFSETQ. The CDR3 contains 18 residues. V was trimmed by 0 bases and J by 4 bases, leaving 19 bases between them.

This clonotype came up many times. The chain uses TRBV9 and TRBJ2-5, with D tentatively TRBD2 (5 bases). V was cut by 4 bases and J by 1 base, with 11 bases left in between. Germline loops: CDR1 SGDLS, CDR2 YYNGEE. The CDR3 spans 14 residues. The CDR3 here is CASSPLEAQETQYF. For the CDR3, the DNA is TGTGCCAGCAGCCCCCTGGAGGCCCAAGAGACCCAGTACTTC.

This clonotype was found many times. The chain is built from TRBV18 and TRBJ2-1, with D uncertain. V shed 1 base and J shed 3 bases, with 10 bases lying between them. The CDR3 consists of 15 residues. Germline values: CDR1 KGHSH, CDR2 LQKENI. This CDR3 is CASSPLVSYYNEQFF. CDR3 sequence (DNA): TGTGCCAGCTCACCACTTGTCTCTTACTACAATGAGCAGTTCTTC.

This clonotype was recorded at least ten times. The chain recombines TRBV19 with TRBJ2-1, with a weak D call TRBD2 (6 bases). The CDR3 covers 13 residues. Germline CDR1 and CDR2: LNHDA and SQIVND (reference sequence). V dropped 7 bases and J dropped 4 bases, with 11 bases sitting between them. DNA for the CDR3: TGTGCCAGTAAAGAGCGGGCTTACAATGAGCAGTTCTTC. Its translation: CASKERAYNEQFF.

The chain joins TRBV3-1 to TRBJ2-5; weak D call: TRBD2 (5 bases). V was shortened by 5 bases and J by 4 bases, with 14 bases between the two germline ends. The CDR3 extends over 14 amino acids. The germline V gene has CDR1 LGHDT and CDR2 YNNKEL (reference sequence). CDR3: CASSAWGARETQYF. CDR3 DNA sequence: TGTGCCAGCAGCGCATGGGGAGCCCGAGAGACCCAGTACTTC.

The sample holds many counts of this clonotype. This chain joins TRBV20-1 and TRBJ2-2, with 7 positions matching TRBD1. The CDR3 loop spans 16 amino acids. Trimming at V came to 7 bases and at J to 0 bases, leaving 11 bases not matched to a gene. Germline CDR1 reads DFQATT; CDR2 reads SNEGSKA (reference sequence). Here the CDR3 reads CSVLGPTGTNTGELFF. The CDR3 DNA sequence: TGCAGTGTCCTAGGCCCGACAGGGACGAACACCGGGGAGCTGTTTTTT.

This clonotype was detected a few times. J is TRBJ2-3 and V is TRBV6-2 or TRBV6-3; no firm D call. The CDR3 contains 15 residues. Trimming took 6 bases from V and 5 from J, leaving 18 bases between them. CDR1 is MNHEY and CDR2 is SVGEGT in the germline V gene. The CDR3: CASSPGRWAEDTQYF. CDR3 coding DNA: TGTGCCAGCAGCCCGGGCCGCTGGGCGGAAGATACGCAGTATTTT.

The rearrangement uses TRBV18 and TRBJ1-1; D is possibly TRBD1 (5 bases). V was pared by 3 bases and J by 4 bases, with 18 bases between. This CDR3 is built from 16 residues. Germline CDR1 KGHSH, CDR2 LQKENI. For the CDR3, the DNA is TGTGCCAGCTCACCGTCGAACGTACCCGGGGGCACTGAAGCTTTCTTT. Translated, it gives CASSPSNVPGGTEAFF.

This clonotype was seen ten or more times. CDR3 sequence (DNA): TGCGCCAGCAGCTTAGGGGGGGGACTAGCCCTCTCTACTACAGATACGCAGTATTTT. As protein: CASSLGGGLALSTTDTQYF. V is TRBV5-1 and J is TRBJ2-3, with 9 bases fitting TRBD2. Germline V gene lookup returns CDR1 SGHRS and CDR2 YFSETQ. The junction had 16 bases not matched to a gene; V was cut back by 2 bases and J by 3 bases. The CDR3 totals 19 residues.

This clonotype was recorded at least ten times. J is TRBJ1-1 and V is TRBV4-2; 11 nucleotides align to TRBD1. CDR1 and CDR2 from the germline V gene are LGHNA and YNFKEQ. Trimming removed 0 bases from V and 4 bases from J; junction bases left unmatched: 4. The CDR3 totals 16 residues. The CDR3 is CASSQDYGTGGTEAFF. As DNA, the CDR3 is TGTGCCAGCAGCCAAGATTACGGGACAGGGGGCACTGAAGCTTTCTTT.

This clonotype was counted many times. The chain couples TRBV25-1 to TRBJ2-7; D call uncertain. The CDR3 spans 11 residues. In germline, CDR1 is MGHDK, CDR2 SYGVNS. V dropped 4 bases and J dropped 3 bases, with 4 bases sitting between them. The CDR3 nucleotides read TGTGCCAGCAGTGGGCACTACGAGCAGTACTTC. The encoded protein is CASSGHYEQYF.

This clonotype was observed at least ten times. The chain employs TRBV5-1 and TRBJ1-1; 7 nucleotides align to TRBD1. There are 16 residues in the CDR3. Germline loops: CDR1 SGHRS, CDR2 YFSETQ. V was pared by 4 bases and J by 0 bases, with 9 bases of the junction left unmatched. The chain's CDR3 is CASSPARGQMNTEAFF. The CDR3 nucleotides read TGCGCCAGCAGCCCGGCGAGGGGACAGATGAACACTGAAGCTTTCTTT.

This clonotype came up many times. CDR3: CASSLGTGPYEQYF. The CDR3 DNA sequence: TGTGCCAGCAGTTTAGGGACAGGGCCCTACGAGCAGTACTTC. The rearrangement uses TRBV28 and TRBJ2-7; the match to TRBD1 covers 9 bases. Germline CDR1 MDHEN, CDR2 SYDVKM. Trimming at V came to 2 bases and at J to 2 bases, leaving 1 base not matched to a gene. The CDR3 has 14 amino acids.

At least ten counts were recorded for this clonotype. The V and J genes are TRBV11-2 and TRBJ2-3; D gene uncertain. Germline CDR1 SGHAT, CDR2 FQNNGV. There are 15 residues in the CDR3. The germline V and J ends were trimmed by 11 bases and 2 bases, with 20 bases remaining between them. CDR3 amino acids: CAGRATIANTDTQYF. DNA for the CDR3: TGTGCCGGTCGGGCGACCATAGCTAACACAGATACGCAGTATTTT.

This clonotype was observed at least ten times. The gene calls are TRBV9 and TRBJ1-4, with 8 bases matching TRBD1. Looked up from germline, CDR1 is SGDLS and CDR2 is YYNGEE. This CDR3 spans 15 amino acids. V dropped 5 bases and J dropped 3; count of bases not matched to a gene: 6. CDR3 sequence (DNA): TGTGCCAGCAGTAACACAGGGGGTCCTAATGAAAAACTGTTTTTT. Translation: CASSNTGGPNEKLFF.

The chain uses TRBV15 and TRBJ1-6; possibly TRBD1 for D (6 bases). The CDR3 runs 15 residues. V lost 0 bases to trimming and J lost 10 bases, with 13 bases between them. Per the germline V gene, CDR1 is LNHNV and CDR2 is YYDKDF (reference sequence). CDR3 protein: CATSRDPGELSPLHF. The CDR3 bases are TGTGCCACCAGCAGAGATCCAGGGGAGCTATCACCCCTCCACTTT.

The sample holds many counts of this clonotype. The rearrangement uses TRBV9 and TRBJ2-5, with D unclear. From germline, CDR1 is SGDLS and CDR2 YYNGEE. The V gene lost 2 bases and the J gene lost 7 bases, with 12 bases spanning the gap. This CDR3 comprises 13 residues. The CDR3 DNA sequence: TGTGCCAGCAGCGTGGGCCAGTCCATGACCCAGTACTTC. It codes for CASSVGQSMTQYF. The full variable domain, its missing parts supplied by reference TRBV9 and TRBJ2-5, is DSGVTQTPKHLITATGQRVTLRCSPRSGDLSVYWYQQSLDQGLQFLIQYYNGEERAKGNILERFSAQQFPDLHSELNLSSLELGDSALYFCASSVGQSMTQYFGPGTRLLVL.

This clonotype was seen a handful of times. The V and J genes are TRBV20-1 and TRBJ2-1, with unresolved D. There are 15 residues in the CDR3. The germline CDR1 and CDR2 sequences are DFQATT and SNEGSKA (reference sequence). The V and J ends lost 2 bases and 3 bases respectively, with 14 bases between them. The DNA for the CDR3 is TGCAGTGCTAGAATCCCCCAGGCCCTCTACAATGAGCAGTTCTTC. Translating gives CSARIPQALYNEQFF.

This clonotype was counted at least ten times. CDR3 coding DNA: TGCAGTGCTAGAAGGGGGACCGCAGATACGCAGTATTTT. Protein product: CSARRGTADTQYF. V and J are TRBV20-1 and TRBJ2-3, with a weak D call TRBD1 (6 bases). The germline CDR1 and CDR2 sequences are DFQATT and SNEGSKA (reference sequence). Trimming stripped 2 bases from V and 4 bases from J, with 10 bases between. CDR3 length equals 13 residues.

This clonotype was seen at least ten times. V and J are TRBV4-1 and TRBJ2-1; possibly TRBD1 for D (6 bases). Per germline, CDR1 MGHRA and CDR2 YSYEKL. V was trimmed by 0 bases and J by 6 bases, leaving 15 bases between them. This CDR3 comprises 16 residues. CDR3: CASSQESGEHPNEQFF. CDR3 sequence (DNA): TGCGCCAGCAGCCAAGAGTCAGGGGAGCACCCCAATGAGCAGTTCTTC.

At least ten counts were recorded for this clonotype. The rearrangement uses TRBV7-9 and TRBJ2-7; possible D gene TRBD1, 5 bases. V lost 5 bases to trimming and J lost 0 bases, with 11 bases between them. CDR1 and CDR2 (germline): SEHNR, FQNEAQ (reference sequence). The CDR3 runs to 14 residues. CDR3 DNA sequence: TGTGCCAGCAGCCCTGACAGTGCCTCCTACGAGCAGTACTTC. Protein product: CASSPDSASYEQYF.

The sample holds many counts of this clonotype. The rearrangement links TRBV28 to TRBJ1-3, with a weak D call TRBD1 (5 bases). Germline CDR1 reads MDHEN; CDR2 reads SYDVKM. This CDR3 comprises 13 residues. Trimming took 6 bases from V and 2 from J, leaving 8 bases between them. The chain's CDR3 is CASRGTPGNTIYF. In DNA form, the CDR3 reads TGTGCCAGCAGGGGGACTCCTGGAAACACCATATATTTT. The whole variable domain, filled in from reference TRBV28 and TRBJ1-3, reads DVKVTQSSRYLVKRTGEKVFLECVQDMDHENMFWYRQDPGLGLRLIYFSYDVKMKEKGDIPEGYSVSREKKERFSLILESASTNQTSMYLCASRGTPGNTIYFGEGSWLTVV.

This clonotype was counted at least ten times. The genes are TRBV4-1 and TRBJ2-3; 11 nucleotides match TRBD2. Germline CDR1 is MGHRA and CDR2 is YSYEKL. Trimming removed 1 base from V and 3 bases from J; junction bases left unmatched: 3. CDR3 length equals 16 residues. CDR3 amino acids: CASSQALAGATDTQYF. CDR3 coding DNA: TGCGCCAGCAGCCAAGCACTAGCGGGGGCTACAGATACGCAGTATTTT.